What follows are 8 T cell receptor beta chains derived from one specimen sequenced in a study of cytomegalovirus exposure and HLA in healthy donors. PCR used 60 Vbeta primers and 13 Jbeta primers. The method was immunoSEQ multiplex PCR; TCRdb's version includes in-frame clones alone and lacks a portion of them. Here the sample spans about 72,000 clones, 75% to 80% being singletons. Sequences were obtained from PBMCs. The receptors stem from a man aged 40-55 years in good health and CMV-seronegative.

This chain joins TRBV7-3 and TRBJ2-1; D not certain. Trimming took 5 bases from V and 5 from J, leaving 10 bases between them. Germline CDR1 SGHTA, CDR2 FQGTGA. The CDR3 runs 13 residues. For the CDR3, the DNA is TGTGCCAGCAGCCCAAACTCGGACAATGAGCAGTTCTTC. Its translation is CASSPNSDNEQFF.

The rearrangement links TRBV7-2 to TRBJ1-2; D unclear. Germline-derived CDR1 and CDR2 are SGHTA and FQGNSA. Trimming removed 5 bases from V and 5 bases from J, with 6 bases in between. CDR3 length: 11 residues. This CDR3 is CASSPGYGYTF. The CDR3 nucleotides are TGTGCCAGCAGCCCCGGTTATGGCTACACCTTC.

The V gene is TRBV7-2, the J gene TRBJ1-4; D gene uncertain. CDR3 size: 15 residues. The V gene's germline CDR1 is SGHTA and CDR2 FQGNSA. V lost 4 bases and J lost 8, with 17 bases in between. In nucleotides, the CDR3 is TGTGCCAGCAGCTCTGACCCCGGAGAATGGGAAAAACTGTTTTTT. Amino acids: CASSSDPGEWEKLFF.

This rearrangement joins TRBV4-1 to TRBJ2-1, with 9 bases matching TRBD1. The V gene's germline CDR1 is MGHRA and CDR2 YSYEKL. The CDR3 runs to 14 residues. With V trimmed by 4 bases and J by 4 bases, 2 bases remained unmatched. The CDR3 coding sequence is TGCGCCAGCAGCCTTGGGACAGGGTACAATGAGCAGTTCTTC. Translated, it gives CASSLGTGYNEQFF.

The chain's CDR3 is CASSPRGEADTQYF. CDR3 DNA sequence: TGTGCCAGCAGCCCACGGGGGGAGGCAGATACGCAGTATTTT. The chain carries TRBV7-9 and TRBJ2-3, with 7 bases fitting TRBD2. CDR3 length: 14 residues. Germline V gene sequence: CDR1 SEHNR, CDR2 FQNEAQ (reference sequence). V gave up 5 bases and J gave up 4 bases; unmatched junction bases: 6.

Note on this clone: At one end the junction does not follow the germline gene, possibly because of a read error. The V and J genes are TRBV19 and TRBJ2-7; tentatively, D is TRBD2 (6 bases). The CDR3 length is 16 residues. The germline V gene encodes CDR1 LNHDA and CDR2 SQIVND (reference sequence). The chain's CDR3 is CARSIPGGPGVGEQYF. The CDR3, as DNA: TGTGCCCGTAGTATTCCCGGGGGTCCAGGCGTCGGCGAGCAGTACTTC.

This clone was counted once. The chain links TRBV18 to TRBJ1-1, with D tentatively TRBD1 (5 bases). Germline V gives CDR1 KGHSH, CDR2 LQKENI. CDR3 length: 16 amino acids. With 8 bases removed from V and 1 base from J, the gap between germline ends came to 20 bases. CDR3 in DNA: TGTGCCAGCCGTCACCAAGCAGGGTTGGGGAACACTGAAGCTTTCTTT. Its translation is CASRHQAGLGNTEAFF.

V usage is TRBV7-2 and J usage is TRBJ1-5; 12 bases match TRBD1. V trimming: 5 bases; J trimming: 7 bases; junction bases outside the gene matches: 9. Germline values: CDR1 SGHTA, CDR2 FQGNSA. The CDR3 loop spans 16 amino acids. The CDR3 region has the DNA TGTGCCAGCAGCATGGGTCCAGGGACAGGGGGCCAGCCCCAGCATTTT. It encodes CASSMGPGTGGQPQHF.